The sequence of this T cell receptor (beta chain) was determined in a study of blood T cell repertoires in COVID-19. On the study more broadly: Nucleic acid was either cDNA or gDNA, and it came from T cells, B-cell-depleted T cells, or PBMCs.

Profiling relied on immunoSEQ multiplex PCR, and the TCRdb table lists in-frame clones only, not all of them. Here the sample spans 250,000 to 300,000 clones, about nine tenths being singletons. V was cut by 4 bases and J by 7 bases, with 11 bases left in between. This CDR3 spans 13 amino acids. Looked up from germline, CDR1 is SGHNT and CDR2 is YENEEA. This clonotype originated in a middle-aged woman with acute COVID-19. The genes are TRBV11-3 and TRBJ2-1, with TRBD1 as a possible D gene (5 bases). Sequencing input: PBMCs or T cells enriched from blood (not recorded which). The CDR3 nucleotides are TGTGCCAGCAGCTCACAGGTCTTTAATGAGCAGTTCTTC. This gives the protein CASSSQVFNEQFF.